This record looks at one T cell receptor (beta chain) sequence and its context. This clone was counted at least ten times. Its antigen has not been determined. Qualities for individual bases were not recorded, and no much larger clone is one base off. The data were taken from a study of control samples from healthy donors and cancer patients (dated by TCRdb to between 2020 and 2021). The CDR3, from cysteine to phenylalanine, totals 16 residues. Kept here is only the CDR3 DNA, which spans 48 bases and is read in frame from base 1. Trimming removed 0 bases from V and 5 bases from J, leaving 16 bases between the germline ends. The germline V gene supplies CDR1 LGHNA and CDR2 YSLEER. Library prep was done by the immunoSEQ multiplex PCR assay. What TCRdb holds here is the immuneACCESS table cut down to in-frame rearrangements. Part of the clones is not present; checked against another copy, under half of the missing clones reflect an unresolved V gene, and the others are unexplained. This sample gives under 450,000 clones in total; approximately 90% of them show up just once. The top ten clones comprise 5.5% to 7.5% of the sample.

Sequenced input: PBMCs. The receptor was derived from a middle-aged man with head and neck cancer. The chain links TRBV4-3 with TRBJ2-5, and the D gene may be TRBD2, 7 bases matching. The sequence in DNA is TGCGCCAGCAGCCAAGAAGAGGGGGGGGGCTCCGAGACCCAGTACTTC. Its translation is CASSQEEGGGSETQYF.